This entry features one T cell receptor beta chain sequence. This entry comes from a study of blood T cell repertoires in COVID-19. Study-level information: Acute-phase and convalescent COVID-19 samples originated in the United States, Italy and Spain. Sources were T cells, B-cell-depleted T cells, or PBMCs; the material itself was cDNA or gDNA.

Study processing details: Quantification of nucleated cells was approximated via reference gene primer amplification. Produced via immunoSEQ multiplex PCR; TCRdb's table is partial and in-frame only. That table supplies the V and J calls and clone size; D and trimming were determined from the DNA. The sample includes about 400,000 clones, 89% of them seen just once. This CDR3 is 13 amino acids long. V lost 10 bases and J lost 2; bases outside the gene matches: 6. CDR1 is MDHEN, CDR2 SYDVKM, per germline. The chain joins TRBV28 to TRBJ2-3; 7 bases agree with TRBD2. Sequencing was done on a sample of peripheral blood. The sequence was collected from a man aged 40-55 years with acute or convalescent COVID-19. The CDR3 reads CAILSGVTDTQYF. The DNA for the CDR3 is TGTGCCATCCTGAGCGGGGTCACAGATACGCAGTATTTT.